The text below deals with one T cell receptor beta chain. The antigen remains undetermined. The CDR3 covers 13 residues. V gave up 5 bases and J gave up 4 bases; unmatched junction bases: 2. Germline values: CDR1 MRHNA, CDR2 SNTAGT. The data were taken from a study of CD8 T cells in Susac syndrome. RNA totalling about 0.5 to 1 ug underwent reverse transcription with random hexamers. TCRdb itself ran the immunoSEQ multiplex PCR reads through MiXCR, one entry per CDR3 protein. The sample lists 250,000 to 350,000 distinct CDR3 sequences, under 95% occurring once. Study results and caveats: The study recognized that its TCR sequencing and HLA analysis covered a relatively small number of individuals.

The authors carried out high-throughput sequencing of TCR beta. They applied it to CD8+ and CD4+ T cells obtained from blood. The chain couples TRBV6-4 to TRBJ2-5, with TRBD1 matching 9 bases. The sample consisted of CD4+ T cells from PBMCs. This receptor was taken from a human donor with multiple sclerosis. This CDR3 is CASSKDRGETQYF. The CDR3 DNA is TGTGCCAGCAGTAAGGACAGGGGAGAGACCCAGTACTTC.